The clone carrying this T cell receptor beta chain was observed at least ten times. Its antigen is unknown. TCR beta VDJ and CDR3 profiling used genomic DNA as template. TCRdb independently ran MiXCR on the reads; one entry per CDR3 protein. This table has 250,000 to 350,000 distinct CDR3 sequences, around 60% appearing once. This entry comes from a study of CD8+CD57+ T cells in acquired aplastic anemia. Whole-study results and caveats: CD8+ Simpson's diversity did not differ significantly between patients and controls.

Deletions cut 10 bases from V and 4 bases from J, with 18 bases between. This CDR3 has 14 residues. Germline CDR1 is LNHDA and CDR2 is SQIVND (reference sequence). The rearrangement joins TRBV19 to TRBJ2-3; the D call may be TRBD1 or TRBD2 (5 bases each). Sequencing was carried out using sorted CD4+, CD8+, or CD8+CD57+ T cells (not recorded which) from PBMCs. The sequence was collected from a human donor with severe aplastic anemia or a healthy control (not recorded which). CDR3 residues: CATSPGRPPDTQYF. In DNA form, the CDR3 reads TGTGCCACCTCCCCGGGACGGCCCCCAGATACGCAGTATTTT.